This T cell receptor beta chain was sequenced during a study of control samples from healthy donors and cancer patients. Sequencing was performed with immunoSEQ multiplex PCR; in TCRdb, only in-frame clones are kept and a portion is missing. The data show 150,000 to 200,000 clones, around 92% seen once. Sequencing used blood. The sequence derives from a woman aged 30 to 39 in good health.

Written as DNA, the CDR3 is TGTGCCAGCAGCCAAGAAGGGACTAGCGGCACAGATACGCAGTATTTT. Encoded protein: CASSQEGTSGTDTQYF. The chain links TRBV3-1 (or the pseudogene TRBV3-2) to TRBJ2-3; 10 bases agree with TRBD2. V was clipped by 0 bases and J by 1 base; unmatched bases: 1. CDR1 is LGHDT, CDR2 YNNKEL, per germline (reference sequence). This CDR3 has 16 residues.